A selection of T cell receptor beta chains follows, all from one sample in a study of beta chain features in type 1 diabetes. Here immunoSEQ multiplex PCR was the method, and the copy in TCRdb shows in-frame clones only, minus some. The sample contains about 270,000 clones, approximately 14% of which appear only once. The sequencing input was naive CD4+ T cells from blood. The receptors originated from a young man with type 1 diabetes. CDR3s include the opening cysteine and the closing phenylalanine or tryptophan. The D gene is left open where the match is weak. The listing skips clone size in some rows; elsewhere it reads once, few, many or a size class.

J gene: TRBJ1-2
V gene: TRBV10-3
clone size: NA
D gene: TRBD1
CDR3 DNA: TGTGCCATTGGGACAGGGGAAAACTATGGCTACACCTTC
CDR3 protein: CAIGTGENYGYTF

J gene: TRBJ2-1
V gene: TRBV14
clone size: NA
D gene: TRBD2
CDR3 DNA: TGTGCCAGCAGCGCGGGACTAGCGGGAGTGTATGACAATGAGCAGTTCTTC
CDR3 protein: CASSAGLAGVYDNEQFF

J gene: TRBJ2-6
V gene: TRBV14
clone size: NA
D gene: TRBD2
CDR3 DNA: TGTGCCAGCAGCCCCCCCTTATGGGAGGGTGTCTCTGGGGCCAACGTCCTGACTTTC
CDR3 protein: CASSPPLWEGVSGANVLTF

J gene: TRBJ2-1
V gene: TRBV5-1
clone size: NA
D gene: TRBD2
CDR3 DNA: TGCGCCAGCAGCTTAGCCGGGAGGCCAACCTACAATGAGCAGTTCTTC
CDR3 protein: CASSLAGRPTYNEQFF

J gene: TRBJ1-5
V gene: TRBV9
clone size: few
D gene: TRBD1
CDR3 DNA: TGTGCCAGCAGCGTTACGGGACAGGGCAATCAGCCCCAGCATTTT
CDR3 protein: CASSVTGQGNQPQHF

J gene: TRBJ1-1
V gene: TRBV18
clone size: NA
D gene: TRBD1
CDR3 DNA: TGTGCCAGCTCACCACCGGGACAGGGGGACACTGAAGCTTTCTTT
CDR3 protein: CASSPPGQGDTEAFF

J gene: TRBJ2-7
V gene: TRBV29-1
clone size: NA
D gene: TRBD2
CDR3 DNA: TGCAGCGTTTCGACTAGCGGGGCTGGGGCCAGGGGTGAGCAGTACTTC
CDR3 protein: CSVSTSGAGARGEQYF

J gene: TRBJ2-1
V gene: TRBV6-5
clone size: NA
D gene: NA
CDR3 DNA: TGTGCCAGCAGGAATGGGCAGGGGATGGTTGAGCAGTTCTTC
CDR3 protein: CASRNGQGMVEQFF

J gene: TRBJ2-7
V gene: TRBV28
clone size: few
D gene: NA
CDR3 DNA: TGTGCCAGCAGCCTAGAAAGCACTAGGCAGTACTTC
CDR3 protein: CASSLESTRQYF

J gene: TRBJ1-2
V gene: TRBV7-9
clone size: NA
D gene: NA
CDR3 DNA: TGTGCCAGCAGCCTCCTAGGGGCCAACTATGGCTACACCTTC
CDR3 protein: CASSLLGANYGYTF

J gene: TRBJ2-1
V gene: TRBV4-2
clone size: few
D gene: NA
CDR3 DNA: TGTGCCAGCAGCCAAGAACCTTTGAGTTCCTACAATGAGCAGTTCTTC
CDR3 protein: CASSQEPLSSYNEQFF

J gene: TRBJ2-1
V gene: TRBV10-3
clone size: few
D gene: TRBD2
CDR3 DNA: TGTGCCATCAGTCTTGTTCCGGGACTAGCGGGAGTTCACAATGAGCAGTTCTTC
CDR3 protein: CAISLVPGLAGVHNEQFF

J gene: TRBJ2-5
V gene: TRBV2
clone size: few
D gene: NA
CDR3 DNA: TGTGCCAGCAAAGATGGCGGTCCCCTTGAAGAGACCCAGTACTTC
CDR3 protein: CASKDGGPLEETQYF

J gene: TRBJ2-7
V gene: TRBV15
clone size: few
D gene: NA
CDR3 DNA: TGTGCCACCAGCCTACCGCCGCAATTAGCGTTGTCCTACGAGCAGTACTTC
CDR3 protein: CATSLPPQLALSYEQYF

J gene: TRBJ1-2
V gene: TRBV11-2
clone size: NA
D gene: NA
CDR3 DNA: TGTGCCAGCAGCTTAGACAGGAACTATGGCTACACCTTC
CDR3 protein: CASSLDRNYGYTF

J gene: TRBJ2-3
V gene: TRBV7-8
clone size: few
D gene: TRBD2
CDR3 DNA: TGTGCCAGCAGCAAGCTAGCGGGAGGAAGCACAGATACGCAGTATTTT
CDR3 protein: CASSKLAGGSTDTQYF

J gene: TRBJ2-7
V gene: TRBV11-2
clone size: few
D gene: NA
CDR3 DNA: TGTGCCAGCAGCTTACGAGGAGAGCAGTACTTC
CDR3 protein: CASSLRGEQYF

J gene: TRBJ2-1
V gene: TRBV14
clone size: NA
D gene: TRBD1
CDR3 DNA: TGTGCCAGCAGTCTGATCAGGGGGATTTACAATGAGCAGTTCTTC
CDR3 protein: CASSLIRGIYNEQFF

J gene: TRBJ2-7
V gene: TRBV11-2
clone size: NA
D gene: NA
CDR3 DNA: TGTGCCAGCAGCCCAGGACATGGACCGGGCGAGCAGTACTTC
CDR3 protein: CASSPGHGPGEQYF

J gene: TRBJ1-5
V gene: TRBV19
clone size: few
D gene: TRBD1
CDR3 DNA: TGTGCCAGTAGTGGGGACAGGGAGCAGCCCCAGCATTTT
CDR3 protein: CASSGDREQPQHF

J gene: TRBJ2-7
V gene: TRBV29-1
clone size: few
D gene: NA
CDR3 DNA: TGCAGCGTGCTTGGGGGGAGCCACGAGCAGTACTTC
CDR3 protein: CSVLGGSHEQYF

J gene: TRBJ2-5
V gene: TRBV4-1
clone size: few
D gene: NA
CDR3 DNA: TGCGCCAGCAGCCAATTTGACAGAAAAGAGACCCAGTACTTC
CDR3 protein: CASSQFDRKETQYF

J gene: TRBJ2-3
V gene: TRBV4-1
clone size: NA
D gene: NA
CDR3 DNA: TGCGCCAGCAGCGCCAAAATTGTCCAGGGGACAGATACGCAGTATTTT
CDR3 protein: CASSAKIVQGTDTQYF

J gene: TRBJ2-2
V gene: TRBV19
clone size: NA
D gene: NA
CDR3 DNA: TGTGCCAGTAGTTCTACGAACACCGGGGAGCTGTTTTTT
CDR3 protein: CASSSTNTGELFF

J gene: TRBJ1-4
V gene: TRBV7-2
clone size: NA
D gene: TRBD1
CDR3 DNA: TGTGCCAGCAGCGGGCAGGGGGTTGGAGGTGAAAAACTGTTTTTT
CDR3 protein: CASSGQGVGGEKLFF

J gene: TRBJ2-1
V gene: TRBV7-9
clone size: NA
D gene: NA
CDR3 DNA: TGTGCCAGCAGCTTAGGGGCATCCTACAATGAGCAGTTCTTC
CDR3 protein: CASSLGASYNEQFF

J gene: TRBJ1-2
V gene: TRBV30
clone size: NA
D gene: TRBD1
CDR3 DNA: TGTGCCTGGAGCCAGGGGACAGCTACTTACACCTTC
CDR3 protein: CAWSQGTATYTF

J gene: TRBJ2-7
V gene: TRBV7-9
clone size: few
D gene: TRBD1
CDR3 DNA: TGTGCCAGCAGCCCAATACCGGGACAGGGGGAAAAAAGCTCCTACGAGCAGTACTTC
CDR3 protein: CASSPIPGQGEKSSYEQYF

J gene: TRBJ2-1
V gene: TRBV7-2
clone size: NA
D gene: TRBD2
CDR3 DNA: TGTGCCAGCAGCGTAGGACTAGCGGGGGCTTACAATGAGCAGTTCTTC
CDR3 protein: CASSVGLAGAYNEQFF

J gene: TRBJ2-7
V gene: TRBV30
clone size: few
D gene: NA
CDR3 DNA: TGTGCCTGGAGTACCTCCGGGGTCGAGCAGTACTTC
CDR3 protein: CAWSTSGVEQYF

J gene: TRBJ2-5
V gene: TRBV11-2
clone size: NA
D gene: NA
CDR3 DNA: TGTGCCAGCAGCTTAGAACCGGGAGAAGAGACCCAGTACTTC
CDR3 protein: CASSLEPGEETQYF

J gene: TRBJ1-4
V gene: TRBV15
clone size: few
D gene: TRBD1
CDR3 DNA: TGTGCCACCAGCAAAAATCTGGGGACAGGGTTCGCGACTAATGAAAAACTGTTTTTT
CDR3 protein: CATSKNLGTGFATNEKLFF

J gene: TRBJ1-2
V gene: TRBV9
clone size: NA
D gene: NA
CDR3 DNA: TGTGCCAGCAGCCGCGGGGGAGATGGCTACACCTTC
CDR3 protein: CASSRGGDGYTF

J gene: TRBJ2-5
V gene: TRBV18
clone size: NA
D gene: TRBD1
CDR3 DNA: TGTGCCAGCTCACTTGGACAGGGTGGAAAAGAGACCCAGTACTTC
CDR3 protein: CASSLGQGGKETQYF

J gene: TRBJ2-3
V gene: TRBV7-9
clone size: few
D gene: NA
CDR3 DNA: TGTGCCAGCAGCTTAGGATTCAGGGGTGGCACAGATACGCAGTATTTT
CDR3 protein: CASSLGFRGGTDTQYF

J gene: TRBJ1-3
V gene: TRBV7-2
clone size: few
D gene: NA
CDR3 DNA: TGTGCCAGCAGCTTAGGGCTTTCTGGAAACACCATATATTTT
CDR3 protein: CASSLGLSGNTIYF

J gene: TRBJ2-7
V gene: TRBV5-1
clone size: NA
D gene: NA
CDR3 DNA: TGCGCCAGCAGCTTGGCCGAGGCCACCTACGAGCAGTACTTC
CDR3 protein: CASSLAEATYEQYF

J gene: TRBJ1-2
V gene: TRBV25-1
clone size: few
D gene: NA
CDR3 DNA: TGTGCCAGCCTCGACAACAAAATATATGGCTACACCTTC
CDR3 protein: CASLDNKIYGYTF

J gene: TRBJ2-1
V gene: TRBV4-1
clone size: NA
D gene: NA
CDR3 DNA: TGCGCCAGCAGCCAAGGGCGCCTAGCTCATTGGAATGAGCAGTTCTTC
CDR3 protein: CASSQGRLAHWNEQFF